The TCR beta chain described here comes from a study of shared clonotypes between healthy human individuals. Study background: A couple of women and three men aged 18 to 49 served as donors. Study results and caveats: Around 5% of naive CD4 clonotypes were common to a handful of donors.

Regarding this clone: Its specificity is unknown.

The CDR3 has 15 amino acids. V was cut by 2 bases and J by 2 bases, with 10 bases left in between. The germline V gene encodes CDR1 MGHRA and CDR2 YSYEKL. Measured with immunoSEQ multiplex PCR; TCRdb has only the in-frame clones, and not every one. In the table there are roughly 2.2 million clones, approximately 95% of which are singletons. The sequencing sample was made of naive CD4+ T cells from PBMCs. The subset: CD45RA+ positively selected. This clonotype was sampled from a young man in good health. Some clones in this sample may be carry-over from other donors' samples. This sequence joins TRBV4-1 and TRBJ2-1; D may match TRBD1 or TRBD2 (5 bases each). CDR3 residues: CASSQNRGPYNEQFF. CDR3 nucleotide sequence: TGCGCCAGCAGCCAAAACCGGGGCCCCTACAATGAGCAGTTCTTC.